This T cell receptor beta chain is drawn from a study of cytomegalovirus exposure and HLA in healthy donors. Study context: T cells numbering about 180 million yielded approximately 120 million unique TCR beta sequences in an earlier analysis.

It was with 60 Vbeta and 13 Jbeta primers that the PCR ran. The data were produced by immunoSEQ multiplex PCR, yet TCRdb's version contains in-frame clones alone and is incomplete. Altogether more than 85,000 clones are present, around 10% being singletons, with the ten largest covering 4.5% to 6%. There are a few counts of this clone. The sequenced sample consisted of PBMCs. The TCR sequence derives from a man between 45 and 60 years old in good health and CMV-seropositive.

This CDR3 reads CASSSKLAGETQYF. CDR3 nucleotide sequence: TGTGCCAGCAGTTCGAAACTAGCAGGAGAGACCCAGTACTTC. The chain employs TRBV6-5 and TRBJ2-5; possible D gene TRBD2, 6 bases. Germline values: CDR1 MNHEY, CDR2 SVGAGI. The CDR3 has 14 amino acids. Trimming pared 4 bases from V and 4 bases from J, leaving 13 bases between.